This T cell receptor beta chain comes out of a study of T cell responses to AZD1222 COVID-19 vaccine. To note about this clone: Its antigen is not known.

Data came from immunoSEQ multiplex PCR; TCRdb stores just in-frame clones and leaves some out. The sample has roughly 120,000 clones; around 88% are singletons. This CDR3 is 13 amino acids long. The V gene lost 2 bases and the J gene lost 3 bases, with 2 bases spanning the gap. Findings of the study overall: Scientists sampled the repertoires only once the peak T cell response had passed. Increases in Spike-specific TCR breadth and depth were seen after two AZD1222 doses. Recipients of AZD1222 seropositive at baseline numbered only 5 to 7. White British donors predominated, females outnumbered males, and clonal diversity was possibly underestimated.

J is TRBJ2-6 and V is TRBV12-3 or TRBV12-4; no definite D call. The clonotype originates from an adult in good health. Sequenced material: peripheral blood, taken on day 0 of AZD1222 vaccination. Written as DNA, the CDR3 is TGTGCCAGCAGTTTACGTGGGGCCAACGTCCTGACTTTC. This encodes CASSLRGANVLTF.